The rows below give T cell receptor beta chains drawn from one sample of a study of T cells after yellow fever vaccination. One entry per CDR3 protein results from TCRdb running MiXCR on the 5' RACE reads. The table has more than 250,000 distinct CDR3 sequences, around 7.3% seen once. This material consisted of PBMCs, taken roughly seven weeks after the first yellow fever vaccination. The receptors were sampled from a man aged 18 to 30 who received the YFV17D yellow fever vaccine. Both conserved end residues are part of each CDR3. A D gene is named only where the DNA matches it firmly. Part of the rows lack a size; the others show once, few, many or a class for expanded clones.

J gene: TRBJ2-1; D gene: .; clone size: many; V gene: TRBV28; CDR3 protein: CASSFDAGSYNEQFF; CDR3 DNA: TGTGCCAGCAGTTTCGACGCGGGCTCCTACAATGAGCAGTTCTTC
J gene: TRBJ2-5; D gene: TRBD2; clone size: .; V gene: TRBV3-1; CDR3 protein: CASSQAGGAQETQYF; CDR3 DNA: TGTGCCAGCAGCCAAGCCGGGGGGGCCCAAGAGACCCAGTACTTC
J gene: TRBJ2-1; D gene: .; clone size: .; V gene: TRBV18; CDR3 protein: CASSPGKSVYYEQFF; CDR3 DNA: TGTGCCAGCTCACCAGGCAAGAGTGTATACTATGAGCAGTTCTTC
J gene: TRBJ1-1; D gene: .; clone size: many; V gene: TRBV29-1; CDR3 protein: CSVSRMNTEAFF; CDR3 DNA: TGCAGCGTCTCTCGGATGAACACTGAAGCTTTCTTT
J gene: TRBJ2-2; D gene: .; clone size: many; V gene: TRBV7-6; CDR3 protein: CASSLEQYNGELFF; CDR3 DNA: TGTGCCAGCAGCTTAGAACAGTATAATGGGGAGCTGTTTTTT
J gene: TRBJ2-7; D gene: TRBD2; clone size: few; V gene: TRBV20-1; CDR3 protein: CSASPQLAVSSYEQYF; CDR3 DNA: TGCAGTGCTAGCCCCCAGCTAGCGGTGAGCTCCTACGAGCAGTACTTC
J gene: TRBJ2-5; D gene: TRBD1; clone size: few; V gene: TRBV3-1; CDR3 protein: CASSPRTGGQETQYF; CDR3 DNA: TGTGCCAGCAGCCCGAGGACAGGGGGACAAGAGACCCAGTACTTC
J gene: TRBJ2-5; D gene: TRBD2; clone size: few; V gene: TRBV12-3/TRBV12-4; CDR3 protein: CASSLWGGGGMQETQYF; CDR3 DNA: TGTGCCAGCAGTTTGTGGGGGGGGGGAGGAATGCAAGAGACCCAGTACTTC
J gene: TRBJ2-3; D gene: TRBD1; clone size: many; V gene: TRBV4-3; CDR3 protein: CASSHLGQGASSTQYF; CDR3 DNA: TGCGCCAGCAGCCACCTGGGACAGGGGGCATCAAGCACGCAGTATTTT
J gene: TRBJ1-5; D gene: .; clone size: many; V gene: TRBV30; CDR3 protein: CAWSAQGDQPQHF; CDR3 DNA: TGTGCCTGGAGTGCACAGGGCGATCAGCCCCAGCATTTT
J gene: TRBJ2-1; D gene: TRBD2; clone size: .; V gene: TRBV4-1; CDR3 protein: CASSHFFSGGNEQFF; CDR3 DNA: TGCGCCAGCAGCCACTTTTTTTCGGGGGGCAATGAGCAGTTCTTC
J gene: TRBJ2-5; D gene: TRBD2; clone size: .; V gene: TRBV4-2; CDR3 protein: CASSQASGGEETQYF; CDR3 DNA: TGTGCCAGCAGCCAAGCCTCGGGGGGGGAAGAGACCCAGTACTTC
J gene: TRBJ2-7; D gene: .; clone size: few; V gene: TRBV19; CDR3 protein: CASGQQGVDEQYF; CDR3 DNA: TGTGCCAGTGGGCAACAGGGAGTCGACGAGCAGTACTTC
J gene: TRBJ2-7; D gene: .; clone size: .; V gene: TRBV2; CDR3 protein: CASSDVGPYEQYF; CDR3 DNA: TGTGCCAGCAGTGACGTCGGCCCCTACGAGCAGTACTTC
J gene: TRBJ2-5; D gene: .; clone size: many; V gene: TRBV6-2/TRBV6-3; CDR3 protein: CASSYPEQTQYF; CDR3 DNA: TGTGCCAGCAGTTACCCGGAACAGACCCAGTACTTC
J gene: TRBJ2-4; D gene: .; clone size: few; V gene: TRBV2; CDR3 protein: CASNPGLAKNIQYF; CDR3 DNA: TGTGCCAGCAATCCAGGCTTGGCCAAAAACATTCAGTACTTC
J gene: TRBJ1-6; D gene: TRBD1; clone size: few; V gene: TRBV2; CDR3 protein: CACNLDRGTSPLHF; CDR3 DNA: TGTGCCTGTAACCTGGACAGGGGGACTTCACCCCTCCACTTT
J gene: TRBJ2-3; D gene: TRBD2; clone size: few; V gene: TRBV20-1; CDR3 protein: CSAKSLLAGEADTQYF; CDR3 DNA: TGCAGTGCTAAAAGCCTACTAGCGGGGGAAGCAGATACGCAGTATTTT
J gene: TRBJ1-2; D gene: TRBD1; clone size: many; V gene: TRBV7-2; CDR3 protein: CASSQYTPRQGIYGYTF; CDR3 DNA: TGTGCCAGCAGCCAATACACTCCGAGACAGGGGATCTATGGCTACACCTTC
J gene: TRBJ2-2; D gene: .; clone size: .; V gene: TRBV24-1; CDR3 protein: CATSDTLLGNTGELFF; CDR3 DNA: TGTGCCACCAGTGATACCTTGCTGGGGAACACCGGGGAGCTGTTTTTT
J gene: TRBJ2-1; D gene: .; clone size: few; V gene: TRBV20-1; CDR3 protein: CSASSGGARGEQFF; CDR3 DNA: TGCAGTGCTAGCTCCGGCGGGGCGCGTGGTGAGCAGTTCTTC
J gene: TRBJ2-1; D gene: .; clone size: .; V gene: TRBV11-2; CDR3 protein: CASSVTVHNEQFF; CDR3 DNA: TGTGCCAGCAGCGTGACAGTCCACAATGAGCAGTTCTTC
J gene: TRBJ1-1; D gene: TRBD1; clone size: few; V gene: TRBV27; CDR3 protein: CASSLSRQGKAFF; CDR3 DNA: TGTGCCAGCAGTCTCTCTCGACAGGGAAAAGCTTTCTTT